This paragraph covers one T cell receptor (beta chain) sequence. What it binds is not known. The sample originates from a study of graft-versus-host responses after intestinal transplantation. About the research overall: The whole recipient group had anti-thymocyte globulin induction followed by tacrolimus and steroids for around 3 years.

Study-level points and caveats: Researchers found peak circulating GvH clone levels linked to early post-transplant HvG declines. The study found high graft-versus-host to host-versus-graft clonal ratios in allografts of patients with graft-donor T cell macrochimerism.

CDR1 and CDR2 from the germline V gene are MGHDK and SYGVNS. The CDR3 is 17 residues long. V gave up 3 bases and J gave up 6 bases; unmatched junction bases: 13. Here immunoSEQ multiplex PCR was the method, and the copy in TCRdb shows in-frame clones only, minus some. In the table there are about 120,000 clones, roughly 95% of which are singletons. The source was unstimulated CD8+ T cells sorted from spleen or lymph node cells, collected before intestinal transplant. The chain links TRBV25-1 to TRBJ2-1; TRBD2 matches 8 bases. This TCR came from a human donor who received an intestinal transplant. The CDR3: CASSDGLAPRTGNEQFF. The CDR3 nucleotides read TGTGCCAGCAGTGACGGACTAGCACCTAGGACGGGCAATGAGCAGTTCTTC.